This T cell receptor (beta chain) was identified during a study of human T cells and chemical hapten exposure. As for the study in general: Diphenylcyclopropenone was administered weekly to the scalp of patients throughout the approximately 23-week study.

This clonotype occurred many times. Its matching antigen is unknown. From the RACE reads, TCRdb called clonotypes with MiXCR, one entry per CDR3 protein. The sample has roughly 90,000 distinct CDR3 sequences, about a tenth seen once; the top ten hold 0.8% to 1.2%. Time point in this sample: patch test 3, about 24 weeks after DPC sensitization. As for treatment: therapeutic diphenylcyclopropenone sensitization with weekly scalp DPC. The study, taken as a whole, reports: TCRs exceeding a frequency of 1 in 1000 stayed unchanged under DPC sensitization. Against controls, expanded TCRs gave rise to significantly more large CDR3 similarity clusters. PT1 expanded TCR counts correlated positively with patch test score.

This sequence originates from a woman between 25 and 40 years old with alopecia areata. Some clones in this sample may be carry-over from other donors' samples. The specimen comprised whole blood, sampled in connection with sensitization to the hapten diphenylcyclopropenone (DPC).

CDR3 loop: CASSLIARNEQFF. The CDR3 region has the DNA TGTGCCAGTAGTCTAATAGCCAGGAATGAGCAGTTCTTC. The rearrangement links TRBV19 to TRBJ2-1; D is ambiguous. The V and J ends lost 5 bases and 7 bases respectively, with 12 bases between them. From germline, CDR1 is LNHDA and CDR2 SQIVND (reference sequence). The CDR3 length is 13 residues.